This T cell receptor beta chain was sequenced during a study of CD4 T cells in relation to SARS-CoV-2 and coronaviruses. The assay was immunoSEQ multiplex PCR, and TCRdb's table has in-frame clones only and misses some. The table has tens of thousands of clones, about 76% seen once. V dropped 1 base and J dropped 1 base, with 6 bases sitting between them. The CDR3 contains 14 residues. Per germline, CDR1 SGHRS and CDR2 YFSETQ. Points on this clone: The antigen is undetermined.

This sequence was found in an adult with COVID-19. The sequenced sample consisted of memory CD4+ T cells from PBMCs, cultured in vitro. The chain has TRBV5-1 and TRBJ2-1, with D possibly TRBD2 on 5 matching bases. The CDR3 DNA reads TGCGCCAGCAGCTTGAGAGGGTCCTACAATGAGCAGTTCTTC. This gives the protein CASSLRGSYNEQFF.